A single T cell receptor beta chain is shown here with its context. The antigen is undetermined. This entry comes from a study of T cell repertoires in cytomegalovirus infection. General observations from the study: Dominating the ex vivo response were HLA-C-restricted CMV-specific TCR beta clonotypes.

TCRdb called the reads again in MiXCR, with one record for every CDR3 protein. The sample comprises about 740,000 distinct CDR3 sequences, roughly 36% of which are singletons, and around 3% rests with the top ten. V dropped 5 bases and J dropped 6 bases, with 20 bases sitting between them. This CDR3 comprises 15 residues. Germline CDR1 and CDR2: SGHTA and FQGNSA. The chain joins TRBV7-2 to TRBJ2-7; weak D call: TRBD2 (6 bases). This TCR came from a human donor in good health (CMV status not recorded). Some clones in this sample may be carry-over from other donors' samples. The specimen was PBMCs. Here the CDR3 reads CASSSEPGLPREQYF. CDR3 DNA: TGTGCCAGCAGCAGCGAACCGGGACTCCCTCGCGAGCAGTACTTC.